This TCR beta chain was obtained from a study of shared clonotypes between healthy human individuals. Assay used: immunoSEQ multiplex PCR; TCRdb lists only in-frame clones, some missing. The repertoire includes approximately 2.3 million clones, 80% to 95% of them detected once, and roughly 0.36% sits in the top ten. Germline CDR1 reads SGHNT; CDR2 reads YYREEE (reference sequence). This CDR3 region has 14 residues. Trimming shortened V by 1 base and J by 5 bases, and 10 bases separated the two germline ends. The sequence was obtained from a young man in good health. Some clones in this sample may be carry-over from other donors' samples. The specimen sequenced was naive CD4+ T cells from PBMCs. As for subset: CD45RA+ positively selected. The chain couples TRBV5-4 to TRBJ2-1; possibly TRBD1 for D (5 bases). As DNA, the CDR3 is TGTGCCAGCAGCTTGCAGGGAAGTAACAATGAGCAGTTCTTC. This translates into CASSLQGSNNEQFF.